This note documents a single T cell receptor beta chain sequence. The antigen this receptor binds is unknown. No base-level quality is on record; no much larger clone is a single base apart. Spanning cysteine to phenylalanine, the CDR3 consists of 15 amino acids. Only CDR3 DNA is held: 45 bases, read in frame from base 1. V is pared back by 5 bases and J by 0 bases, with 11 bases lying between the germline termini. CDR1 and CDR2, per the germline V gene, are SGHVS and FNYEAQ. According to the study, the label for this sample's treatment or condition signals: approximately 10-day PBMC culture with coronavirus spike peptide pools or control peptides (ViraFEST assay). The ViraFEST assay was used in the study, in which antigen-specific T cells were expanded with peptide pools and expanded clonotypes were subsequently identified by TCR sequencing. The convalescent patients' positive SARS-CoV-2 PCR tests fell between March and December 2020, which was before the Alpha, Beta and Delta variants emerged in the United States. Each well held 1.5 million to 2.5 million PBMCs cultured with 10 ug/ml peptide pools in IMDM containing around 5% human AB serum and approximately 10 IU/ml IL-2. On days 3 and 7, half of the culture medium was replaced with fresh IL-2-containing medium. After approximately eleven days of culture, CD4+ T cells were isolated by negative selection using the EasySep CD4+ T cell isolation kit. Ficoll-Paque Plus gradient centrifugation was used to isolate PBMCs from whole blood, and the isolated PBMCs were then either used fresh or cryopreserved at -140C. Triplicate wells were generally used for each culture condition.

The receptor library was made with PCR. DNA from cultured CD4+ T cells underwent TCR sequencing with the Oncomine TCR Beta short-read assay at the Johns Hopkins FTIC core. The QIAamp micro DNA kit was used to extract genomic DNA from the cultured CD4+ T cells. Oncomine TCR Beta libraries from cultured CD4+ T cells were pooled with unique dual indexes and sequenced on an Illumina iSeq 100. In the source study's methods: Non-productive sequences were filtered out, and CDR3s that did not start with C, did not end with F or W, or were shorter than 7 amino acids were discarded. The MANAFEST web application was used to identify antigen-specific clonotypes by comparing peptide-stimulated wells against reference wells and other culture wells. An FDR below 0.05, an odds ratio above 5, and a productive frequency above 0.1% in at least two of three replicate wells were required for clones to be considered positive. A clonotype counted as cross-reactive if it showed significant expansion both in the SARS-CoV-2 spike wells and in at least one common cold coronavirus spike condition. Similarity between CDR3 sequences was evaluated in R version 3.6.1 using Levenshtein distances (stringdist) and unrooted phylogenetic trees (ape). Using fastp at Q25 and MiXCR, TCRdb reprocessed the public reads and kept productive beta chains. Rows are unified per CDR3 protein, each entry keeping the most common DNA and genes. The V and J calls reflect TCRdb's pipeline rather than the authors' work. The sample table holds 15,000 or so distinct CDR3 sequences, of which 65% to 80% were seen once. Of the sample, about 16% is held by the ten largest clones.

The entry originates in a study of vaccination and CD4 T cells after COVID-19 (dated by TCRdb to 2021 to 2024). Looking at the study overall: Convalescent patients had a positive SARS-CoV-2 result on nasal swab PCR, and of these patients, fewer than ten had mild disease and one had severe disease. Control cultures used a CEFX viral epitope pool as positive control, an HIV-1 Nef peptide pool as negative control, or no peptide. Post-COVID blood samples were collected from convalescent patients a median of approximately 100 days after diagnosis, with a range of about 35 to 180 days. Post-vaccine blood samples were taken a median of around 68 days after the second vaccine dose, with a range of about 14 to 241 days. Two doses of either the Pfizer-BioNTech BNT162b2 vaccine (n=8) or the Moderna mRNA-1273 vaccine (n=2) were administered to participants. For stimulating the cultures, overlapping spike peptide pools were used, derived from SARS-CoV-2 as well as from the common cold coronaviruses HCoV-NL63, HCoV-OC43 and HCoV-229E. Six males and four females were included in the convalescent cohort, with two Hispanic individuals, seven Caucasians, two Asians and one multiracial person represented. The spike-specific CD4+ TCR repertoire was compared before and after mRNA vaccination in 10 COVID-19 convalescent patients and a few infection-naive healthy vaccine recipients.

Findings and caveats that apply to the study as a whole: Of the vaccine-specific clones in convalescent patients, 304 of 307, or nearly all, reacted only to SARS-CoV-2 spike and did not cross-react with common cold coronaviruses. Among convalescent patients, a median around 89% of the SARS-CoV-2-reactive clones seen after vaccination appeared only after vaccination, which suggests priming specific to the vaccine. Relatively few convalescent patients were included in the study, and early timepoints after natural infection were not analyzed. The median count of SARS-CoV-2-reactive clonotypes went up from 21 after infection to about 41 after vaccination, although the change was not significant.

The sequence was obtained from a human donor who had recovered from COVID-19. In this chain, TRBV7-6 is recombined with TRBJ1-3; the D segment cannot be called with confidence. Sample: CD4+ T cells from blood, cultured in vitro. The CDR3 here reads CASSPLALSGNTIYF. At the DNA level, the sequence is TGTGCCAGCAGCCCCTTGGCCCTCTCTGGAAACACCATATATTTT. With the rest looked up from the reference TRBV7-6 and TRBJ1-3 genes rather than sequenced, the full variable domain is GAGVSQSPRYKVTKRGQDVALRCDPISGHVSLYWYRQALGQGPEFLTYFNYEAQQDKSGLPNDRFSAERPEGSISTLTIQRTEQRDSAMYRCASSPLALSGNTIYFGEGSWLTVV.